This TCR beta chain was retrieved from a study of OX40 agonist ivuxolimab in advanced cancers. Study context: Those enrolled were 82.7% male, with a mean age of around 60 years and ages from roughly 20 to 85. Whole-study results and caveats: On average, a greater number of expanded clones characterised CD8+ T cells relative to CD4+.

The protocol was immunoSEQ multiplex PCR, while the TCRdb copy is restricted to in-frame clones and leaves out a portion. The sample contains just over 80,000 clones, more than 75% of which appear only once. Worth noting for this clone: As yet, its antigen is unknown.

The CDR3 has 15 residues. Germline V CDR1 and CDR2: MNHEY, SVGAGI. Trimming removed 0 bases at V and 6 bases at J, with 9 bases between. The specimen was CD4+ or CD8+ T cells sorted from blood, collected in a trial of the OX40 agonist ivuxolimab. The rearrangement joins TRBV6-5 to TRBJ1-6; D remains ambiguous. The clonotype was recovered from an adult with an advanced solid tumor such as melanoma, head and neck, liver or kidney cancer. CDR3 sequence reads: CASSYSVFSNSPLHF. The CDR3 DNA reads as TGTGCCAGCAGTTACTCGGTTTTCAGTAATTCACCCCTCCACTTT.